The 24 T cell receptor beta chains given below trace back to one sample, sequenced in a study of identical twins. TCRdb recomputed calls from the 5' RACE reads with MiXCR, one row per CDR3 protein. The sample consists of around 530,000 distinct CDR3 sequences, 12% to 15% of them appearing once. This sample was shared with a second study, whose subject was yellow fever vaccine responses in identical twins.

Sequenced: CD4+ T cells sorted from blood. These receptors were collected from a woman younger than 30 in good health.

CDR3 sequence: CASSYSSGSSYEQYF. CDR3 nucleotides: TGTGCCAGCAGTTACTCCTCAGGGAGCTCCTACGAGCAGTACTTC. This chain connects TRBV6-5 to TRBJ2-7, with D possibly being TRBD1 or TRBD2 (5 bases each). The CDR3 has 15 amino acids. Trimming cost V 0 bases and J 0 bases, with 9 bases left between them. Germline loops: CDR1 MNHEY, CDR2 SVGAGI.

This clonotype showed up just a few times. V is TRBV20-1 and J is TRBJ2-5; a weak D match, TRBD1 (6 bases). There are 16 residues in the CDR3. Germline lookup yields CDR1 DFQATT and CDR2 SNEGSKA (reference sequence). Trimming took off 0 bases at V and 4 bases at J, with 18 bases between the two ends. The CDR3 sequence is CSARDLLKQGRETQYF. The CDR3 region has the DNA TGCAGTGCTAGAGATCTCCTAAAACAGGGCAGAGAGACCCAGTACTTC.

This clonotype was picked up a small number of times. This chain uses TRBV7-8 with TRBJ2-1; 10 bases map to TRBD2. Germline values: CDR1 SGHVS, CDR2 FQNEAQ. V lost 4 bases to trimming and J lost 2 bases; unmatched junction nucleotides: 8. The CDR3 sequence is 17 residues long. CDR3 DNA: TGTGCCAGCAGCTCCACATCTAGCGGGAGTGCCTACAATGAGCAGTTCTTC. Translated, it gives CASSSTSSGSAYNEQFF.

The chain combines TRBV7-6 with TRBJ1-1; D is unresolved. The germline V gene has CDR1 SGHVS and CDR2 FNYEAQ. CDR3 length: 16 residues. The germline V and J ends were trimmed by 1 base and 2 bases, with 14 bases remaining between them. CDR3 region: CASSLGSQPLNTEAFF. As DNA, the CDR3 is TGTGCCAGCAGCTTAGGTTCACAGCCGCTCAACACTGAAGCTTTCTTT.

This clonotype was picked up a small number of times. The chain carries TRBV28 and TRBJ2-2; unclear D gene. Germline V gene lookup returns CDR1 MDHEN and CDR2 SYDVKM. This CDR3 comprises 16 residues. Trimming cost V 7 bases and J 0 bases, with 15 bases left between them. The CDR3: CASTRQYWTNTGELFF. The DNA of the CDR3 is TGTGCCAGCACCAGGCAGTACTGGACGAACACCGGGGAGCTGTTTTTT. Supplemented by reference TRBV28 and TRBJ2-2, the full variable domain reads DVKVTQSSRYLVKRTGEKVFLECVQDMDHENMFWYRQDPGLGLRLIYFSYDVKMKEKGDIPEGYSVSREKKERFSLILESASTNQTSMYLCASTRQYWTNTGELFFGEGSRLTVL.

This chain joins TRBV28 and TRBJ1-2; unclear D gene. CDR3 length equals 14 residues. Trimming shortened V by 8 bases and J by 4 bases, and 17 bases separated the two germline ends. Germline loops: CDR1 MDHEN, CDR2 SYDVKM. For the CDR3, the DNA is TGTGCCAGCCGATTCAACAGAAGACTCTATGGCTACACCTTC. Residues: CASRFNRRLYGYTF.

This clonotype was counted between two and nine times. Here the CDR3 DNA reads TGCGCCAGCAGCTTGGCCGGACTAGCGGGGGTGACAGATACGCAGTATTTT. Translating gives CASSLAGLAGVTDTQYF. V gene TRBV5-1 combines with J gene TRBJ2-3; 13 bases align to TRBD2. From germline, CDR1 is SGHRS and CDR2 YFSETQ. This CDR3 is built from 17 residues. The trim removed 0 bases at V and 3 bases at J, leaving 4 bases unmatched. Using reference TRBV5-1 and TRBJ2-3 for the parts outside the CDR3, the full variable domain is KAGVTQTPRYLIKTRGQQVTLSCSPISGHRSVSWYQQTPGQGLQFLFEYFSETQRNKGNFPGRFSGRQFSNSRSEMNVSTLELGDSALYLCASSLAGLAGVTDTQYFGPGTRLTVL.

The chain joins TRBV11-2 to TRBJ1-5; 10 bases align to TRBD1. V was clipped by 7 bases and J by 6 bases; unmatched bases: 15. CDR1 SGHAT and CDR2 FQNNGV come from the germline V gene. CDR3 size: 17 residues. CDR3 nucleotide sequence: TGTGCCAGCACCCCCTTTAAGGGGGACAGGGGTAGTCAGCCCCAGCATTTT. Protein product: CASTPFKGDRGSQPQHF.

In its sample, this clonotype was seen a few times. V and J are TRBV7-6 and TRBJ2-3, with D hard to call. This CDR3 has 17 amino acids. V gave up 1 base and J gave up 1 base, with 15 bases separating them. Germline values: CDR1 SGHVS, CDR2 FNYEAQ. CDR3 residues: CASSLGSDGPRTDTQYF. In DNA form, the CDR3 reads TGTGCCAGCAGCTTAGGATCGGACGGACCCCGCACAGATACGCAGTATTTT.

This clonotype was seen a handful of times. The V gene is TRBV5-1, the J gene TRBJ2-2; D is undetermined. There are 12 residues in the CDR3. The V end lost 0 bases, the J end lost 6 bases, and 3 bases lay between the germline ends. Per the germline V gene, CDR1 is SGHRS and CDR2 is YFSETQ. The CDR3 DNA is TGCGCCAGCAGCTTGGAAGCCGGGGAGCTGTTTTTT. Translation: CASSLEAGELFF. Full variable domain (remainder filled in from reference TRBV5-1 and TRBJ2-2): KAGVTQTPRYLIKTRGQQVTLSCSPISGHRSVSWYQQTPGQGLQFLFEYFSETQRNKGNFPGRFSGRQFSNSRSEMNVSTLELGDSALYLCASSLEAGELFFGEGSRLTVL.

This clonotype was seen more than once but under ten times. The J gene is TRBJ2-7, the V gene TRBV7-2, with D perhaps matching TRBD1 (6 bases). The CDR3 totals 15 residues. CDR1 and CDR2 from the germline V gene are SGHTA and FQGNSA. V was cut by 5 bases and J by 0 bases, with 14 bases left in between. This CDR3 reads CASSLRDTSSYEQYF. The CDR3 coding sequence is TGTGCCAGCAGCCTCCGGGACACAAGCTCCTACGAGCAGTACTTC.

This chain joins TRBV9 and TRBJ2-6, with TRBD2 identical over 7 bases. Losses at the gene ends were 0 bases for V and 0 bases for J; bases not matched to a gene: 9. The CDR3 length is 19 residues. CDR1 and CDR2 from the germline V gene are SGDLS and YYNGEE. The CDR3 reads CASSVEGGTANSGANVLTF. The CDR3 coding sequence is TGTGCCAGCAGCGTAGAGGGAGGGACCGCCAACTCTGGGGCCAACGTCCTGACTTTC.

The genes are TRBV7-3 and TRBJ2-5; no clear D gene. Germline V lookup: CDR1 SGHTA, CDR2 FQGTGA. The CDR3 runs to 14 residues. V dropped 1 base and J dropped 0 bases, with 6 bases sitting between them. As DNA, the CDR3 is TGTGCCAGCAGCTTAAGAGGTCACCAAGAGACCCAGTACTTC. Encoded protein: CASSLRGHQETQYF.

The chain carries TRBV6-1 and TRBJ2-2; 14 positions agree with TRBD2. The germline CDR1 and CDR2 sequences are MNHNS and SASEGT. The CDR3 covers 17 residues. With 8 bases clipped from V and 4 bases from J, the junction kept 9 bases outside the gene matches. CDR3 coding DNA: TGTGCCAGCGCAAGACTAGCGGGAGGGGGGAGCACCGGGGAGCTGTTTTTT. It specifies CASARLAGGGSTGELFF.

This clonotype was seen only a few times. The V and J genes are TRBV12-3 or TRBV12-4 and TRBJ2-1, with D possibly matching TRBD2 (5 bases). The CDR3 loop spans 14 amino acids. Deletions cut 2 bases from V and 10 bases from J, with 15 bases between. CDR3 residues: CASSLTVDLGEQFF. CDR3 DNA sequence: TGTGCCAGCAGTTTAACGGTGGACTTGGGGGAGCAGTTCTTC.

CDR3 amino acids: CATSDGVTGAKNIQYF. CDR3 coding DNA: TGTGCCACCAGTGATGGGGTAACAGGAGCCAAAAACATTCAGTACTTC. The chain combines TRBV24-1 with TRBJ2-4, with D perhaps matching TRBD1 (5 bases). Germline lookup yields CDR1 KGHDR and CDR2 SFDVKD. The CDR3 is 16 residues long. Deletions cut 3 bases from V and 0 bases from J, with 11 bases between.

In its sample, this clonotype was seen many times. This chain uses TRBV28 with TRBJ1-1; D unclear. The CDR3 sequence is 13 residues long. V was trimmed by 2 bases and J by 0 bases, leaving 4 bases between them. Germline-derived CDR1 and CDR2 are MDHEN and SYDVKM. The CDR3 here is CASSLRLNTEAFF. In nucleotides, the CDR3 is TGTGCCAGCAGTTTACGTCTGAACACTGAAGCTTTCTTT. Drawing the rest from reference TRBV28 and TRBJ1-1, the complete variable domain is DVKVTQSSRYLVKRTGEKVFLECVQDMDHENMFWYRQDPGLGLRLIYFSYDVKMKEKGDIPEGYSVSREKKERFSLILESASTNQTSMYLCASSLRLNTEAFFGQGTRLTVV.

The CDR3 spells CESSTSSGGREKLFF. The CDR3 DNA reads TGTGAATCATCCACTAGCAGTGGGGGACGGGAAAAACTGTTTTTT. The V gene is TRBV11-2, the J gene TRBJ1-4, with D possibly TRBD1 on 5 matching bases. Germline V gene sequence: CDR1 SGHAT, CDR2 FQNNGV. CDR3 length: 15 residues.

The chain has TRBV5-1 and TRBJ2-1; 9 bases fit TRBD1. The CDR3 contains 18 residues. V dropped 1 base and J dropped 4; count of bases not matched to a gene: 12. Germline CDR1 and CDR2: SGHRS and YFSETQ. The CDR3 here is CASSLTGGTGRIYNEQFF. The CDR3 DNA follows: TGCGCCAGCAGCTTGACCGGCGGGACAGGGCGGATTTACAATGAGCAGTTCTTC.

This clonotype was detected only a few times. The CDR3 loop reads CSAGKGTGANVLTF. The CDR3 DNA reads as TGCAGTGCGGGGAAGGGGACTGGGGCCAACGTCCTGACTTTC. This chain uses TRBV20-1 with TRBJ2-6; TRBD1 might be the D (5 bases). Germline CDR1 is DFQATT and CDR2 is SNEGSKA (reference sequence). The CDR3 sequence is 14 residues long. The V end lost 6 bases, the J end lost 2 bases, and 11 bases lay between the germline ends.

This clonotype has just a few counts. The chain uses TRBV20-1 and TRBJ2-5, with TRBD2 identical over 8 bases. CDR1 is DFQATT and CDR2 is SNEGSKA in the germline V gene (reference sequence). V was pared by 6 bases and J by 2 bases, with 8 bases of the junction left unmatched. The CDR3 is 14 amino acids. The CDR3, as DNA: TGCAGTGCCCCTTTTGCGGGAGGACAAGAGACCCAGTACTTC. Amino acid sequence: CSAPFAGGQETQYF.

This clonotype was seen more than once but under ten times. This rearrangement joins TRBV20-1 to TRBJ1-4; 11 nucleotides align to TRBD1. V shed 6 bases, J shed 8 bases, and the junction held 8 bases outside the gene matches. The CDR3 extends over 14 amino acids. Germline CDR1 reads DFQATT; CDR2 reads SNEGSKA (reference sequence). The CDR3 reads CSAKDRGRGEKLFF. The CDR3 region has the DNA TGCAGTGCAAAGGACAGGGGGCGAGGGGAAAAACTGTTTTTT.

This clonotype was found a few times. This sequence joins TRBV20-1 and TRBJ2-1, with a possible D match to TRBD2 (5 bases). From germline, CDR1 is DFQATT and CDR2 SNEGSKA (reference sequence). The CDR3 runs to 14 residues. V shed 4 bases and J shed 1 base, with 11 bases lying between them. CDR3 nucleotides: TGCAGTGCTACCAATACGGGGTCCTACAATGAGCAGTTCTTC. Protein sequence: CSATNTGSYNEQFF.

This chain joins TRBV7-9 and TRBJ1-1; perhaps TRBD1 as D (5 bases). This CDR3 has 13 residues. Germline-derived CDR1 and CDR2 are SEHNR and FQNEAQ (reference sequence). Trimming stripped 2 bases from V and 6 bases from J, with 10 bases between. The DNA of the CDR3 is TGTGCCAGCAGCTTACAGGGAGCCCCTGAAGCTTTCTTT. Its translation is CASSLQGAPEAFF. Based on the CDR3 plus reference TRBV7-9 and TRBJ1-1, the full variable domain is DTGVSQNPRHKITKRGQNVTFRCDPISEHNRLYWYRQTLGQGPEFLTYFQNEAQLEKSRLLSDRFSAERPKGSFSTLEIQRTEQGDSAMYLCASSLQGAPEAFFGQGTRLTVV.